The 21 T cell receptor beta chains below were found in one sample sequenced in a study of cytomegalovirus exposure and HLA in healthy donors. PCR used 60 Vbeta primers and 13 Jbeta primers. Data came from immunoSEQ multiplex PCR; TCRdb stores just in-frame clones and leaves some out. Of around 200,000 clones in the sample, about 80% are singletons; the top ten hold 15%. The sequenced material came from PBMCs. Receptor source: a man between 35 and 55 years old in good health and CMV-seronegative.

This chain links TRBV5-1 with TRBJ1-2, with 8 bases lining up with TRBD1. The CDR3 runs to 15 residues. J lost 8 bases, V lost 6 bases, and 15 bases had no gene match. The germline V gene has CDR1 SGHRS and CDR2 YFSETQ. In DNA, the CDR3 is TGCGCCAGCACTCCCGGGACAGGAGCCGACTGGGGCTACACCTTC. Protein: CASTPGTGADWGYTF. The variable domain in full, with the rest retrieved from reference TRBV5-1 and TRBJ1-2, is KAGVTQTPRYLIKTRGQQVTLSCSPISGHRSVSWYQQTPGQGLQFLFEYFSETQRNKGNFPGRFSGRQFSNSRSEMNVSTLELGDSALYLCASTPGTGADWGYTFGSGTRLTVV.

The chain employs TRBV29-1 and TRBJ1-2; possible D gene TRBD1, 6 bases. Germline V lookup: CDR1 SQVTM, CDR2 ANQGSEA. CDR3 length: 12 residues. V was pared by 6 bases and J by 4 bases, with 12 bases between. CDR3 nucleotide sequence: TGCAGCGTGAGGGGGACGGTCTATGGCTACACCTTC. Its protein is CSVRGTVYGYTF. Combining the CDR3 with reference TRBV29-1 and TRBJ1-2 gives the whole variable domain SAVISQKPSRDICQRGTSLTIQCQVDSQVTMMFWYRQQPGQSLTLIATANQGSEATYESGFVIDKFPISRPNLTFSTLTVSNMSPEDSSIYLCSVRGTVYGYTFGSGTRLTVV.

This rearrangement joins TRBV5-1 to TRBJ2-2; TRBD1 matches at 11 bases. The length of the CDR3 is 15 residues. Germline loops: CDR1 SGHRS, CDR2 YFSETQ. J lost 4 bases, V lost 2 bases, and 1 base had no gene match. CDR3 sequence: CASSFGTGGTGELFF. CDR3 nucleotide sequence: TGCGCCAGCAGCTTCGGGACAGGGGGCACCGGGGAGCTGTTTTTT.

This rearrangement joins TRBV28 to TRBJ1-1; unclear D gene. Germline CDR1 and CDR2: MDHEN and SYDVKM. V was cut by 6 bases and J by 6 bases, with 8 bases left in between. This CDR3 is built from 11 residues. CDR3: CASSQKPEAFF. The CDR3 region has the DNA TGTGCCAGCAGCCAGAAACCTGAAGCTTTCTTT.

V gene TRBV5-4 combines with J gene TRBJ2-5, with 7 bases that match TRBD1. The CDR3 is 14 residues long. Unmatched junction bases numbered 9, after V lost 5 bases and J lost 5 bases. CDR1 and CDR2 (germline): SGHNT, YYREEE (reference sequence). The CDR3 nucleotides read TGTGCCAGCAGATCGACAGGGCCCGGGGAGACCCAGTACTTC. Its translation: CASRSTGPGETQYF.

This clone occurred once. The rearrangement links TRBV5-1 to TRBJ2-1; 12 bases fit TRBD2. The CDR3 is 17 amino acids. J gave up 4 bases and V 6 bases, and 11 bases lay outside the gene matches. CDR1 and CDR2 (germline): SGHRS, YFSETQ. CDR3: CASTSELLAGGYNEQFF. CDR3 sequence (DNA): TGCGCCAGCACCTCGGAGTTGCTAGCGGGAGGGTACAATGAGCAGTTCTTC.

The chain recombines TRBV9 with TRBJ2-3, with 8 bases lining up with TRBD2. This CDR3 spans 16 amino acids. Trimming removed 4 bases from V and 6 bases from J; junction bases left unmatched: 13. Per the germline V gene, CDR1 is SGDLS and CDR2 is YYNGEE. DNA for the CDR3: TGTGCCAGCAGCTTACCCGGGGGGGGGCGGCTTGATACGCAGTATTTT. The encoded protein is CASSLPGGGRLDTQYF.

This clone came up a few times. The CDR3 loop is CASSPQGQETQYF. In DNA form, the CDR3 reads TGTGCCAGCAGTCCACAGGGGCAAGAGACCCAGTACTTC. The chain is built from TRBV5-5 and TRBJ2-5; 7 bases line up with TRBD1. Germline V gene sequence: CDR1 SGHKS, CDR2 YYEKEE (reference sequence). The CDR3 consists of 13 residues. V lost 5 bases, J lost 2 bases, and 3 bases stayed unmatched.

J is TRBJ2-3 and V is TRBV27, with 7 bases aligning to TRBD1. The trim removed 1 base at V and 2 bases at J, leaving 9 bases unmatched. The length of the CDR3 is 17 residues. CDR1 is MNHEY, CDR2 SMNVEV, per germline (reference sequence). This chain's CDR3 is CASSLLPQGIATDTQYF. The CDR3 region has the DNA TGTGCCAGCAGTTTATTACCACAGGGGATTGCCACAGATACGCAGTATTTT.

This clone was found a few times. The junction and the germline gene differ at one end; a read error may be behind it. The rearrangement links TRBV7-9 to TRBJ2-7, with 9 positions matching TRBD1. Germline CDR1 is SEHNR and CDR2 is FQNEAQ (reference sequence). This CDR3 is 13 amino acids long. DNA of the CDR3: TGTGCCAGCAGCCTGGGACAGGGCCCCGTTGGTTTCTTC. The encoded protein is CASSLGQGPVGFF.

The chain combines TRBV14 with TRBJ1-2, with D perhaps TRBD1 (6 bases). Germline CDR1 and CDR2: SGHDN and FVKESK. Trimming shortened V by 4 bases and J by 7 bases, and 13 bases separated the two germline ends. The CDR3 contains 13 residues. The CDR3 region has the DNA TGTGCCAGCAGCCCAACCCGGACAGTTGGCTACACCTTC. As protein: CASSPTRTVGYTF.

The genes are TRBV9 and TRBJ2-5, with 8 bases fitting TRBD2. This CDR3 comprises 15 residues. The germline gives CDR1 SGDLS, CDR2 YYNGEE. V trimming: 0 bases; J trimming: 2 bases; junction bases outside the gene matches: 3. DNA of the CDR3: TGTGCCAGCAGCGTAGGAGGCGGGGGGCAAGAGACCCAGTACTTC. Protein: CASSVGGGGQETQYF.

The gene calls are TRBV6-6 and TRBJ2-3, with a tentative D call TRBD2 (5 bases). The CDR3 sequence is 13 residues long. The germline CDR1 and CDR2 sequences are MNHNY and SVGAGI (reference sequence). Trimming cost V 7 bases and J 4 bases, with 12 bases left between them. The CDR3 loop reads CASTASGADTQYF. The CDR3 DNA follows: TGTGCCAGCACGGCTTCCGGGGCAGATACGCAGTATTTT.

V usage is TRBV18 and J usage is TRBJ2-4, with TRBD1 matching 8 bases. Germline V gene data show CDR1 as KGHSH and CDR2 as LQKENI. The J segment lost 1 base and the V segment lost 3 bases, leaving 8 bases of the junction unmatched. CDR3 size: 17 residues. CDR3: CASSPTGAITAKNIQYF. The CDR3 nucleotides are TGTGCCAGCTCACCGACAGGGGCGATAACTGCCAAAAACATTCAGTACTTC. The entire variable domain, with the rest obtained from reference TRBV18 and TRBJ2-4, is as follows: NAGVMQNPRHLVRRRGQEARLRCSPMKGHSHVYWYRQLPEEGLKFMVYLQKENIIDESGMPKERFSAEFPKEGPSILRIQQVVRGDSAAYFCASSPTGAITAKNIQYFGAGTRLSVL.

This clone was observed once. This sequence joins TRBV19 and TRBJ2-2; weak D call: TRBD1 (6 bases). V shed 1 base and J shed 1 base, with 7 bases lying between them. Germline assignment: CDR1 LNHDA and CDR2 SQIVND (reference sequence). This CDR3 has 15 residues. This chain's CDR3 is CASSIARGNTGELFF. In nucleotides, the CDR3 is TGTGCCAGTAGTATAGCCAGGGGGAACACCGGGGAGCTGTTTTTT.

The CDR3 bases are TGTGCCAGCAGCTTGGGGGCGGGAGGCACCCAGCATTTT. Amino acids: CASSLGAGGTQHF. J is TRBJ1-5 and V is TRBV5-6; the D is unclear. The V gene lost 0 bases and the J gene lost 11 bases, with 12 bases spanning the gap. The CDR3 is 13 residues long. The germline V gene encodes CDR1 SGHDT and CDR2 YYEEEE.

Written as DNA, the CDR3 is TGTGCCAGCGTAGACATGGGACAGCCCTACGAGCAGTACTTC. Translated: CASVDMGQPYEQYF. The rearrangement links TRBV27 to TRBJ2-7, with 7 bases fitting TRBD1. CDR1 is MNHEY and CDR2 is SMNVEV in the germline V gene (reference sequence). J gave up 2 bases and V 8 bases, and 9 bases lay outside the gene matches. CDR3 length: 14 amino acids.

The V gene is TRBV6-1, the J gene TRBJ2-5; TRBD1 might be the D (7 bases). The germline gives CDR1 MNHNS, CDR2 SASEGT. The CDR3 loop spans 14 amino acids. With 5 bases removed from V and 2 bases from J, the gap between germline ends came to 12 bases. The DNA for the CDR3 is TGTGCCAGCAGTATACAGGGGACTCAAGAGACCCAGTACTTC. Translating gives CASSIQGTQETQYF.

The rearrangement links TRBV7-2 to TRBJ1-5, with 9 nucleotides matching TRBD1. Germline assignment: CDR1 SGHTA and CDR2 FQGNSA. Germline trimming cut 5 bases from V and 6 bases from J; bases unmatched to any gene: 5. CDR3 length: 14 amino acids. The CDR3 DNA sequence: TGTGCCAGCAGCCAACAGGGGGCGGGTCAGCCCCAGCATTTT. Amino acid sequence: CASSQQGAGQPQHF.

In this sample, this clone turned up a few times. This chain links TRBV29-1 with TRBJ2-7; D gene ambiguous. With 5 bases removed from V and 0 bases from J, the gap between germline ends came to 8 bases. The CDR3 has 12 amino acids. Germline V gene lookup returns CDR1 SQVTM and CDR2 ANQGSEA. The CDR3, as DNA: TGCAGCGTTTCGGTGAGCTCCTACGAGCAGTACTTC. Its translation: CSVSVSSYEQYF.

This sequence joins TRBV6-1 and TRBJ2-3, with 9 bases fitting TRBD2. Trimming cost V 6 bases and J 1 base; bases outside gene matches: 5. CDR1 is MNHNS and CDR2 is SASEGT in the germline V gene. The CDR3 is made up of 15 amino acids. The CDR3 loop reads CASRLLAGGTDTQYF. As DNA, the CDR3 is TGTGCCAGCAGGTTACTAGCGGGCGGCACAGATACGCAGTATTTT.